This T cell receptor beta chain is from a study of cytomegalovirus exposure and HLA in healthy donors. Study summary: Most donors, more than 80% of a few hundred genotyped, fell in the Caucasian-associated ancestry cluster. Overall study findings and caveats: In an earlier analysis, in 587 donors, most V segments appeared productive either ~90% or ~30% of the time. Sequencing likely produced, as an artifact, a cluster of highly shared sequence variants.

Healthy donors of bone marrow made up the group. Trimming removed 6 bases from V and 9 bases from J, with 12 bases in between. Germline lookup yields CDR1 MNHEY and CDR2 SVGAGI. This CDR3 is built from 12 residues. Notes on this clone: Its target is not known.

This PCR relied on a set of 60 Vbeta primers and 13 Jbeta primers. TCRdb's table, derived via immunoSEQ multiplex PCR, lists solely in-frame clones and lacks some. The table includes about 94,000 clones, about 62% detected once. This rearrangement joins TRBV6-5 to TRBJ2-1; D gene unclear. Sequencing used PBMCs. This clonotype was sampled from a man aged 30 to 45 in good health and CMV-seronegative. The CDR3 region has the DNA TGTGCCAGCAGCGAATGGAGAGGTGAGCAGTTCTTC. Protein: CASSEWRGEQFF.